This paragraph reports one T cell receptor (beta chain). The antigen is undetermined. PCR primers comprised 60 Vbeta and 13 Jbeta primers. Here immunoSEQ multiplex PCR was the method, and the copy in TCRdb shows in-frame clones only, minus some. Its table lists 200,000 to 250,000 clones. The V end was cut by 6 bases, the J end by 5 bases, with 7 bases between. This CDR3 has 11 residues. Per the germline V gene, CDR1 is KGHSH and CDR2 is LQKENI. This record belongs to a study of cytomegalovirus exposure and HLA in healthy donors. Study-level results: CMV serostatus was the only recorded immune exposure for donors.

This TCR was sampled from a girl aged 2-10 years in good health and CMV-seropositive. Sequences were obtained from PBMCs. The chain uses TRBV18 and TRBJ1-1; D not resolved. For the CDR3, the DNA is TGTGCCAGCTCTCAAGAGACTGAAGCTTTCTTT. As protein: CASSQETEAFF.